A single sample is the source of the 11 T cell receptor beta chains below, sequenced in a study of blood T cell repertoires in COVID-19. Sequencing used immunoSEQ multiplex PCR; TCRdb keeps in-frame clones, though not all of them. The sample gives some 56,000 clones, around 90% of which show up once; more than 15% is in the top ten. Sequencing was carried out using peripheral blood. These receptors came from a human donor in a cohort sampled during active COVID-19.

This rearrangement joins TRBV18 to TRBJ1-4; D remains ambiguous. The V gene lost 2 bases and the J gene lost 0 bases, with 7 bases spanning the gap. Germline CDR1 and CDR2: KGHSH and LQKENI. CDR3 length equals 15 residues. The CDR3 DNA follows: TGTGCCAGCTCACCAGGACTCTCAACTAATGAAAAACTGTTTTTT. It encodes CASSPGLSTNEKLFF.

This clone was picked up one time. This chain uses TRBV13 with TRBJ2-5; D ambiguous. The CDR3 has 13 residues. The germline V and J ends were trimmed by 5 bases and 3 bases, with 10 bases remaining between them. The germline V gene has CDR1 PRHDT and CDR2 FYEKMQ (reference sequence). CDR3 DNA sequence: TGTGCCAGCAGCCCCGGTCTGGAAGAGACCCAGTACTTC. Translation: CASSPGLEETQYF.

This clone occurred a few times. The V and J genes are TRBV6-2 or TRBV6-3 and TRBJ2-7, with 10 bases lining up with TRBD2. CDR3 length equals 17 residues. V trimming: 2 bases; J trimming: 2 bases; junction bases outside the gene matches: 9. CDR1 is MNHEY and CDR2 is SVGEGT in the germline V gene. CDR3 DNA: TGTGCCAGCAGTTACGCGGCTAGCGGGGGATCCACCTACGAGCAGTACTTC. This translates into CASSYAASGGSTYEQYF.

V usage is TRBV6-1 and J usage is TRBJ2-7; 7 bases are shared with TRBD2. V was clipped by 0 bases and J by 1 base; unmatched bases: 12. This CDR3 is built from 18 residues. CDR1 and CDR2 from the germline V gene are MNHNS and SASEGT. DNA for the CDR3: TGTGCCAGCAGTGAAGCCCGGTATGCAGCTAGCGGTTCCTACGAGCAGTACTTC. Its protein product is CASSEARYAASGSYEQYF.

V and J are TRBV19 and TRBJ1-2, with 7 nucleotides matching TRBD1. The ends lost 2 bases at V and 6 bases at J; junction bases unmatched: 12. Germline-derived CDR1 and CDR2 are LNHDA and SQIVND (reference sequence). The CDR3 is made up of 16 amino acids. CDR3 in DNA: TGTGCCAGTAGTATATTAGGGCAGGGGGATCGAAATGGCTACACCTTC. Translating gives CASSILGQGDRNGYTF.

The V call is TRBV11-2, the J call TRBJ1-1; D is perhaps TRBD1 (5 bases). Per germline, CDR1 SGHAT and CDR2 FQNNGV. The CDR3 covers 13 residues. V was trimmed by 5 bases and J by 3 bases, leaving 10 bases between them. CDR3 amino acids: CASSQTAYTEAFF. The CDR3 bases are TGTGCCAGCAGCCAGACAGCTTACACTGAAGCTTTCTTT.

For the CDR3, the DNA is TGTGCCAGCAGCTTAGTTGGTAGCGCTGGAGATACGCAGTATTTT. This gives the protein CASSLVGSAGDTQYF. This rearrangement joins TRBV11-2 to TRBJ2-3; TRBD2 might be the D (5 bases). Germline values: CDR1 SGHAT, CDR2 FQNNGV. There are 15 residues in the CDR3. Trimming pared 1 base from V and 5 bases from J, leaving 13 bases between.

The chain joins TRBV11-2 to TRBJ2-3; TRBD2 might be the D (8 bases). The CDR3 covers 16 residues. Trimming stripped 0 bases from V and 5 bases from J, with 15 bases between. The germline V gene has CDR1 SGHAT and CDR2 FQNNGV. CDR3 amino acids: CASSLDPGGTRDTQYF. In DNA, the CDR3 is TGTGCCAGCAGCTTAGATCCAGGGGGGACTAGAGATACGCAGTATTTT. The variable domain in full, with the rest retrieved from reference TRBV11-2 and TRBJ2-3, is EAGVAQSPRYKIIEKRQSVAFWCNPISGHATLYWYQQILGQGPKLLIQFQNNGVVDDSQLPKDRFSAERLKGVDSTLKIQPAKLEDSAVYLCASSLDPGGTRDTQYFGPGTRLTVL.

V is TRBV19 and J is TRBJ1-1, with D maybe TRBD1 (5 bases). V lost 7 bases, J lost 0 bases, and 12 bases lay in between. CDR1 and CDR2 (germline): LNHDA, SQIVND (reference sequence). The CDR3 has 14 residues. The DNA of the CDR3 is TGTGCCAGTACGGATAACAGGTTGAACACTGAAGCTTTCTTT. It translates to CASTDNRLNTEAFF.

V usage is TRBV12-5 and J usage is TRBJ2-7; 7 positions match TRBD1. The CDR3 covers 13 residues. CDR1 is LGHNT and CDR2 is FRNRAP in the germline V gene. With V trimmed by 1 base and J by 3 bases, 0 bases remained unmatched. As DNA, the CDR3 is TGTGCTAGTGGTTTGGGGGACAGCTACGAGCAGTACTTC. Its protein is CASGLGDSYEQYF.

The chain recombines TRBV4-1 with TRBJ1-4; D is possibly TRBD1 (5 bases). Germline V CDR1 and CDR2: MGHRA, YSYEKL. The V and J ends lost 0 bases and 10 bases respectively, with 15 bases between them. The CDR3 runs 15 residues. The CDR3 sequence: CASSQDGQRLGKLFF. CDR3 nucleotides: TGCGCCAGCAGCCAAGATGGACAAAGGTTGGGAAAACTGTTTTTT.